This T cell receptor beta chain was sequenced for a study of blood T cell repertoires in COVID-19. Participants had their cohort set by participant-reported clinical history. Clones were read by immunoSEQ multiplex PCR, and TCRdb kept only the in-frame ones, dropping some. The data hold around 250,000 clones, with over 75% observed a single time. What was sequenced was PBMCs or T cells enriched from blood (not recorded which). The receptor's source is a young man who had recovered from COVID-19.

CDR3 bases: TGTGCCAGCAGCTTAGATCTCACAGGGGGCCACGAGCAGTACTTC. Its translation is CASSLDLTGGHEQYF. The V gene is TRBV11-2, the J gene TRBJ2-7; TRBD1 matches at 9 bases. CDR1 is SGHAT and CDR2 is FQNNGV in the germline V gene. The CDR3 covers 15 residues. The V segment lost 0 bases and the J segment 5 bases; nucleotides outside the gene matches: 5. The full variable domain, in which reference TRBV11-2 and TRBJ2-7 provide the parts outside the CDR3, is EAGVAQSPRYKIIEKRQSVAFWCNPISGHATLYWYQQILGQGPKLLIQFQNNGVVDDSQLPKDRFSAERLKGVDSTLKIQPAKLEDSAVYLCASSLDLTGGHEQYFGPGTRLTVT.